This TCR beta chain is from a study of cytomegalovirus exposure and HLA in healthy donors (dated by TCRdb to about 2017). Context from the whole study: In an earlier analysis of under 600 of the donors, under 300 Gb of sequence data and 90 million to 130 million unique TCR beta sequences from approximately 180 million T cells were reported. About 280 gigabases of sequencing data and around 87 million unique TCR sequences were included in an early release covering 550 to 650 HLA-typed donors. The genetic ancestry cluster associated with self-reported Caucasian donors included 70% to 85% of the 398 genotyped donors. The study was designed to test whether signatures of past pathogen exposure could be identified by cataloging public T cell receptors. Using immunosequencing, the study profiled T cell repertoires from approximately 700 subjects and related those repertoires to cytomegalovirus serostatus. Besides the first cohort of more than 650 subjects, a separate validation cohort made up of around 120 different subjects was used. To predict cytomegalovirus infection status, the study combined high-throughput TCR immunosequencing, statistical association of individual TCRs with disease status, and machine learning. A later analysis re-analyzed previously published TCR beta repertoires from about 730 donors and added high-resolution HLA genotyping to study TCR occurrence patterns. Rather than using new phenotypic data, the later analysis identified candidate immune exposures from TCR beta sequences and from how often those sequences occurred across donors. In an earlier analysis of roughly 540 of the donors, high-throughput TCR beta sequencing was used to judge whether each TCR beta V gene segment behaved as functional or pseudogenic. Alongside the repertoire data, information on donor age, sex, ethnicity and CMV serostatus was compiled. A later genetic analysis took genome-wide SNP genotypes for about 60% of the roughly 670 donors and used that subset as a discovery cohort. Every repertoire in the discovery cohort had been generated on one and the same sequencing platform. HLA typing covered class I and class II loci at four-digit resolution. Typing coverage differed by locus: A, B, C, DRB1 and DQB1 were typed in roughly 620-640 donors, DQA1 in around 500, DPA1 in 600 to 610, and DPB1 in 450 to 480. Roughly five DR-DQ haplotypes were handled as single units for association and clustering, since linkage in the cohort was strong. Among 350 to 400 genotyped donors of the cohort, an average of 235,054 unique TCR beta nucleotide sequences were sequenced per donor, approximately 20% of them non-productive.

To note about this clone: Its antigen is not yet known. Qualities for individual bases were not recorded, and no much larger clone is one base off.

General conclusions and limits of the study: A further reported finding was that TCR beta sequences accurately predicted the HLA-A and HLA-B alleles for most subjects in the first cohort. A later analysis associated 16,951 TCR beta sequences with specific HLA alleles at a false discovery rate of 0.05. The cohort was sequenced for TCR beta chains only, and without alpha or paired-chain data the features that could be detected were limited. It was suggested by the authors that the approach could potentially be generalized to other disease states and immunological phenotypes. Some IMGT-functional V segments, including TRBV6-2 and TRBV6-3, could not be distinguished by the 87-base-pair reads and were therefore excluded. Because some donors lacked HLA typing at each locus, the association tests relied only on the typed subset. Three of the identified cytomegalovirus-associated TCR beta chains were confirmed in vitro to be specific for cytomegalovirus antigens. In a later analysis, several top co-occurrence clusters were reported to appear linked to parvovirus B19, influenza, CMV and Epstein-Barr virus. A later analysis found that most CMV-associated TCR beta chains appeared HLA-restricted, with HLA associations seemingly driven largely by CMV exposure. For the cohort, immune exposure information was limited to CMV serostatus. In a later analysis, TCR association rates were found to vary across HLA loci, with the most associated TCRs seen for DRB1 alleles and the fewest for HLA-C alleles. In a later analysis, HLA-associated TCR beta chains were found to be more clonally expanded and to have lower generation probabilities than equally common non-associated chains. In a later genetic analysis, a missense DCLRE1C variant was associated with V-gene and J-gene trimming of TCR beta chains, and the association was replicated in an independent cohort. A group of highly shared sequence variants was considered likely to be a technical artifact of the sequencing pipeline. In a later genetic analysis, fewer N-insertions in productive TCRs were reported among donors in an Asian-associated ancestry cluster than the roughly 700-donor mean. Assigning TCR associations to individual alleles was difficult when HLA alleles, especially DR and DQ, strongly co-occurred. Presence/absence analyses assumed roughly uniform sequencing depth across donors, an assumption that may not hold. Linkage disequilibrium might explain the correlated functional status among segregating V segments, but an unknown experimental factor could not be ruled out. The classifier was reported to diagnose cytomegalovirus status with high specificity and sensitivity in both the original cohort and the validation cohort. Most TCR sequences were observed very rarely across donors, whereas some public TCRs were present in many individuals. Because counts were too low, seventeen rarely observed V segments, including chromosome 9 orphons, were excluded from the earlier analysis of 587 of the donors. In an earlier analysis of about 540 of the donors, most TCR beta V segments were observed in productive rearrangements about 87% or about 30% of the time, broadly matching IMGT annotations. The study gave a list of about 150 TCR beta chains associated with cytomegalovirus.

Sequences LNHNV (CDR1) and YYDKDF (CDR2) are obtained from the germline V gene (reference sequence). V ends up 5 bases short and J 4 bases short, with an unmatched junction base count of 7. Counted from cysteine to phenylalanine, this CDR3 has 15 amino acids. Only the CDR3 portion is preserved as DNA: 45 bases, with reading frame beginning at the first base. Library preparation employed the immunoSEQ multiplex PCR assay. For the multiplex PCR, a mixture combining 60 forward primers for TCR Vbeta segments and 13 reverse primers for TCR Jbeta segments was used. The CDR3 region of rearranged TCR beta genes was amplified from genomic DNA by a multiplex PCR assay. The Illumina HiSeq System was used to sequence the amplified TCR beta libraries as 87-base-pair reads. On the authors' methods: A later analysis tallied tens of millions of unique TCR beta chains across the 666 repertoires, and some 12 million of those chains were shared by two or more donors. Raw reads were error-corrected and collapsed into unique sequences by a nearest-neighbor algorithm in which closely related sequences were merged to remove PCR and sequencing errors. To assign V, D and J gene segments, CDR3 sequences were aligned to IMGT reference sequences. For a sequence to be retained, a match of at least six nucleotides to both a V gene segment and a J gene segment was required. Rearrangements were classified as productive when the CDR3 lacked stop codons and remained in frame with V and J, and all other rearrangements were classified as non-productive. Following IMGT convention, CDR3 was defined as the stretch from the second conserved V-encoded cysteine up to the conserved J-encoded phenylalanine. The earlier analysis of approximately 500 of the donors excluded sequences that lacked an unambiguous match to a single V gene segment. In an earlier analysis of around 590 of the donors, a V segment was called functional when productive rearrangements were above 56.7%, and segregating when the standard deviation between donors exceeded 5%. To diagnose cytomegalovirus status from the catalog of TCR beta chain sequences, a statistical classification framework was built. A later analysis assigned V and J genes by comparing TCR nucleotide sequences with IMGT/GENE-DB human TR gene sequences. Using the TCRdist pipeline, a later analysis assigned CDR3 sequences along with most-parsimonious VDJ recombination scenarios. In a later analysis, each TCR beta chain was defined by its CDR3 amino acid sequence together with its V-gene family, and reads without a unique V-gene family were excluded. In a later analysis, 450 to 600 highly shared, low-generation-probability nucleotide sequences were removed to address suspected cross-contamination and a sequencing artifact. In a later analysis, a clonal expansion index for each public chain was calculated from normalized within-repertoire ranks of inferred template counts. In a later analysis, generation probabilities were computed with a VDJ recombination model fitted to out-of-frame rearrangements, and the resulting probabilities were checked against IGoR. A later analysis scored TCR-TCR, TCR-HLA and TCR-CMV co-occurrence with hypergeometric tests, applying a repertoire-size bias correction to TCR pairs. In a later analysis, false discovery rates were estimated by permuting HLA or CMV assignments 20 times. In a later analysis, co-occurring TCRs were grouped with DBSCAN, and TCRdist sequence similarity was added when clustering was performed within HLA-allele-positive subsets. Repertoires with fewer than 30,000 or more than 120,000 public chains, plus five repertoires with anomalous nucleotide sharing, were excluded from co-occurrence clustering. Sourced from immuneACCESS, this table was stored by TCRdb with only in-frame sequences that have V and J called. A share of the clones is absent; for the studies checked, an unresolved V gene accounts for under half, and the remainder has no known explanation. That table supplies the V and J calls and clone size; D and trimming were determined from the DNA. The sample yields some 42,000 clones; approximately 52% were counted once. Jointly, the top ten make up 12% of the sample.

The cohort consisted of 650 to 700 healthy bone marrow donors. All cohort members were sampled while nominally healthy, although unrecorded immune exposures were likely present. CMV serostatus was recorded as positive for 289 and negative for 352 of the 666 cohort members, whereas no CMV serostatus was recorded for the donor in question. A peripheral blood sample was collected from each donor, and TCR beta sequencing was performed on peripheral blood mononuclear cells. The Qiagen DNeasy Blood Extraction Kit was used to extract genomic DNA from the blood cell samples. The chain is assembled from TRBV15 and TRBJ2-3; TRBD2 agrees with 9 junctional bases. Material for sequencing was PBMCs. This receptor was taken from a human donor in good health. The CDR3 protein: CATSDGGLASDTQYF. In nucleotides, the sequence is TGTGCCACCAGCGACGGGGGACTAGCCTCAGATACGCAGTATTTT. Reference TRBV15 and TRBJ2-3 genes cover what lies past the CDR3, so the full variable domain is DAMVIQNPRYQVTQFGKPVTLSCSQTLNHNVMYWYQQKSSQAPKLLFHYYDKDFNNEADTPDNFQSRRPNTSFCFLDIRSPGLGDTAMYLCATSDGGLASDTQYFGPGTRLTVL.